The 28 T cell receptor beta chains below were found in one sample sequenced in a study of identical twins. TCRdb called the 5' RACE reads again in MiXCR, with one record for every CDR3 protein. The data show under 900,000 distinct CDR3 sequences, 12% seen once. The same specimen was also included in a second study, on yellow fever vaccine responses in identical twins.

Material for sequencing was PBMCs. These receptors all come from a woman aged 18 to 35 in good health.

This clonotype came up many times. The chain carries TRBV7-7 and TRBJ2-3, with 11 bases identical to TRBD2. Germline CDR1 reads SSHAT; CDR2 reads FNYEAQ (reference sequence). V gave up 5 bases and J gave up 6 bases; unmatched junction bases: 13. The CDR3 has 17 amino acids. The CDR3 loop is CASSPTGLAGGQDTQYF. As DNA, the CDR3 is TGTGCCAGCAGCCCCACAGGGCTAGCGGGGGGTCAGGATACGCAGTATTTT.

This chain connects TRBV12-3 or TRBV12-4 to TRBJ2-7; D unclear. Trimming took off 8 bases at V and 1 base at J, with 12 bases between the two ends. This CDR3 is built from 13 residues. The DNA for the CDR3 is TGTGCCAGCGCCCCCCTGGCGTCCTACGAGCAGTACTTC. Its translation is CASAPLASYEQYF.

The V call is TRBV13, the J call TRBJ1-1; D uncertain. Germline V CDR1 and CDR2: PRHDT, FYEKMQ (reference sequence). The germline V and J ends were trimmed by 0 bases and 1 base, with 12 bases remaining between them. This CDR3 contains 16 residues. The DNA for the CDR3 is TGTGCCAGCAGCTTAGGGAATCTTCCGGGGAACACTGAAGCTTTCTTT. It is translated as CASSLGNLPGNTEAFF.

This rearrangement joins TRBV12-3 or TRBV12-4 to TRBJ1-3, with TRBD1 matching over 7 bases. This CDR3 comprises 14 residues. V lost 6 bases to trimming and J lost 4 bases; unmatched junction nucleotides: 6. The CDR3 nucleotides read TGTGCCAGCAGGCCACAGGGGAGAGGAAACACCATATATTTT. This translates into CASRPQGRGNTIYF.

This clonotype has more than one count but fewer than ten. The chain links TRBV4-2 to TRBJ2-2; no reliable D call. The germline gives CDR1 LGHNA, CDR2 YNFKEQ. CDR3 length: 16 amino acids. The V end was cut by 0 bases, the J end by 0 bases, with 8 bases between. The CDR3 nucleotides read TGTGCCAGCAGCCAAGATGTCCAGGCGAACACCGGGGAGCTGTTTTTT. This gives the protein CASSQDVQANTGELFF.

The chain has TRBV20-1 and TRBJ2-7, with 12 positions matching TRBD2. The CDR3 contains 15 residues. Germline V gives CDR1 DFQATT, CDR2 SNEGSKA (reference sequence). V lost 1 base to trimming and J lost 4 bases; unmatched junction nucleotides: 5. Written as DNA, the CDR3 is TGCAGTGCTAGAGGGACTAGCGGGACGAATTACGAGCAGTACTTC. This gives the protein CSARGTSGTNYEQYF.

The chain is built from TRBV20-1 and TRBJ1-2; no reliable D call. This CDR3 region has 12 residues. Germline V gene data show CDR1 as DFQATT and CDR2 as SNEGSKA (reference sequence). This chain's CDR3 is CRQLAPNYGYTF. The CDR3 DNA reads TGCAGACAACTGGCCCCAAACTATGGCTACACCTTC.

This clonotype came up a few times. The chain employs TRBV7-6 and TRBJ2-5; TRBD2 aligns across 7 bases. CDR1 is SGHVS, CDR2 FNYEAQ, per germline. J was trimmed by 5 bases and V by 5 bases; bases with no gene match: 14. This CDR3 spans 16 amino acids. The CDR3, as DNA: TGTGCCAGCAGCCCGAGTCCCGCGGGGGTGGTCGAGACCCAGTACTTC. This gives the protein CASSPSPAGVVETQYF.

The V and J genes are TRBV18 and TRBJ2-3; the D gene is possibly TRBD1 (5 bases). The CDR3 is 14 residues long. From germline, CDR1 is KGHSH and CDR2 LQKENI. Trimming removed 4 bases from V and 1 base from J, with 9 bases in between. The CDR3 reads CASSRLTGTDTQYF. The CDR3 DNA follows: TGTGCCAGCTCACGCTTGACAGGCACAGATACGCAGTATTTT.

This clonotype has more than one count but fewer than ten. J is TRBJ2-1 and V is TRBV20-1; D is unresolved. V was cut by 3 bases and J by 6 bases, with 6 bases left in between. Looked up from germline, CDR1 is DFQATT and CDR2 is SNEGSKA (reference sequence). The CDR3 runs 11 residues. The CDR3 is CSASSPNEQFF. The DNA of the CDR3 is TGCAGTGCTAGTTCTCCCAATGAGCAGTTCTTC.

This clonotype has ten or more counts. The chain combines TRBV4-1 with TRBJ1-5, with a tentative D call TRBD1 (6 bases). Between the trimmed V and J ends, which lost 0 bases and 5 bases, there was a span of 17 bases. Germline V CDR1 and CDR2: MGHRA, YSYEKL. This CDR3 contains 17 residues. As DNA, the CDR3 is TGCGCCAGCAGCCAAGATTTTCTGGGGACACTCCATCAGCCCCAGCATTTT. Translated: CASSQDFLGTLHQPQHF.

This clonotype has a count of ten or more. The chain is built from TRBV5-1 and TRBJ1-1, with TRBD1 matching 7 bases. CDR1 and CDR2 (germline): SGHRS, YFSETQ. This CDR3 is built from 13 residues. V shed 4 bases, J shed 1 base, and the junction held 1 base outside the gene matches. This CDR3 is CASSRDRNTEAFF. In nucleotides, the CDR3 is TGCGCCAGCAGCCGGGACAGGAACACTGAAGCTTTCTTT.

The CDR3 DNA reads TGTGCCAGCAGCCAAACCGGGAGGGCCTACAATGAGCAGTTCTTC. Translated, it gives CASSQTGRAYNEQFF. The chain employs TRBV3-1 and TRBJ2-1; 8 bases agree with TRBD2. CDR3 size: 15 residues. The germline V gene has CDR1 LGHDT and CDR2 YNNKEL (reference sequence). Trimming cost V 2 bases and J 2 bases; bases outside gene matches: 2.

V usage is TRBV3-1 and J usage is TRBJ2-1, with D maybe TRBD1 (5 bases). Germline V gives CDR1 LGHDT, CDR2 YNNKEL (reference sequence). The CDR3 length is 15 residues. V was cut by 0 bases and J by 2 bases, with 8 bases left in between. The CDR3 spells CASSQETTAYNEQFF. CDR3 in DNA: TGTGCCAGCAGCCAAGAAACGACAGCCTACAATGAGCAGTTCTTC.

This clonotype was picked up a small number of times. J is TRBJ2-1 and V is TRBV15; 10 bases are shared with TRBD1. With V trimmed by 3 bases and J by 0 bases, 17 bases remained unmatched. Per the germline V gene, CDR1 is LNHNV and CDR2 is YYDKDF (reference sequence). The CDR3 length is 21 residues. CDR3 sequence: CATSRSGWGQGFLSSYNEQFF. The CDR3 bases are TGTGCCACCAGCAGGTCGGGGTGGGGACAGGGGTTCCTTAGCTCCTACAATGAGCAGTTCTTC.

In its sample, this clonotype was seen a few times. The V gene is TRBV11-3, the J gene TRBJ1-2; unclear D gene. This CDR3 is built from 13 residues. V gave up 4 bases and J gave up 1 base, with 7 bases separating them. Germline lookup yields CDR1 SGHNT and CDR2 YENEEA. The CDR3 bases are TGTGCCAGCAGCTCCAATGATAACTATGGCTACACCTTC. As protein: CASSSNDNYGYTF.

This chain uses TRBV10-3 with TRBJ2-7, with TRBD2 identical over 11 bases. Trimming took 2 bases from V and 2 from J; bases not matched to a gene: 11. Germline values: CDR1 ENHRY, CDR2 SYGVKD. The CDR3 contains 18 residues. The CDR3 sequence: CAISEPLRLAGKPYEQYF. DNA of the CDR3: TGTGCCATCAGTGAGCCCCTCAGACTAGCGGGGAAACCCTACGAGCAGTACTTC.

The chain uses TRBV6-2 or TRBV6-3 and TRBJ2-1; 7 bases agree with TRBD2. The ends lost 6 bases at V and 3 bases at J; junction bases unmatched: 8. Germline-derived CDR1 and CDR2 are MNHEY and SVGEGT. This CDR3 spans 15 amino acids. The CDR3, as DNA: TGTGCCAGCAGACCAACCGGGACTAACTACAATGAGCAGTTCTTC. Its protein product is CASRPTGTNYNEQFF.

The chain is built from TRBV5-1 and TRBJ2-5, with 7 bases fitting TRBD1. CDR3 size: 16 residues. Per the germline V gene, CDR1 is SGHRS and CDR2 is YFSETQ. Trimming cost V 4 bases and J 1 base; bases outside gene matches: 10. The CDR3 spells CASSLSTGTTQETQYF. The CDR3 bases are TGCGCCAGCAGCCTTTCGACAGGGACCACCCAAGAGACCCAGTACTTC.

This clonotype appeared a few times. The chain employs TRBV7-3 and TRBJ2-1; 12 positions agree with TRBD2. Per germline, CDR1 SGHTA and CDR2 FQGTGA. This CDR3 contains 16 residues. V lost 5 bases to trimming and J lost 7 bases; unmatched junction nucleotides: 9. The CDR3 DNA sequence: TGTGCCAGCAGCGCAGGACTAGCGGGACTCCATAATGAGCAGTTCTTC. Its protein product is CASSAGLAGLHNEQFF.

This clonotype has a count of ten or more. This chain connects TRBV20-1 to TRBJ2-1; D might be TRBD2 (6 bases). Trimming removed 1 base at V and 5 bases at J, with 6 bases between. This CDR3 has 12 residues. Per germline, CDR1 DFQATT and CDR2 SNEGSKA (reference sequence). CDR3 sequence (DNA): TGCAGTGCTAGAGGGACTAACAATGAGCAGTTCTTC. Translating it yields CSARGTNNEQFF.

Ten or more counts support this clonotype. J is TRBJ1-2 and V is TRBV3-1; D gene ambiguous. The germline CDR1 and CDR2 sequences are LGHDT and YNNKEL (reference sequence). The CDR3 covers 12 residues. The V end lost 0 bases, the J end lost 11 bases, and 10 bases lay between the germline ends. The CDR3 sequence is CASSQDLGPYTF. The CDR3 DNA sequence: TGTGCCAGCAGCCAAGATCTTGGCCCGTACACCTTC.

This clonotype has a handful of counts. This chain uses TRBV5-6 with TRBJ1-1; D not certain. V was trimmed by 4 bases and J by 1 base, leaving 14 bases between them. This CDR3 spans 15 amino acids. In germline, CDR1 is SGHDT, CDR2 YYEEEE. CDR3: CASSPLGRENTEAFF. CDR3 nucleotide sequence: TGTGCCAGCAGCCCCTTGGGGAGGGAGAACACTGAAGCTTTCTTT.

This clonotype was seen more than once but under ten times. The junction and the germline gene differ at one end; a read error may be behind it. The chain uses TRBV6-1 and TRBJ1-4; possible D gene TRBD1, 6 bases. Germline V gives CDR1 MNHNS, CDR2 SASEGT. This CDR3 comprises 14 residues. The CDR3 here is CAGSPGRGDEKLFF. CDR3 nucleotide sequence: TGTGCCGGCAGCCCTGGCAGGGGAGATGAAAAACTGTTTTTT.

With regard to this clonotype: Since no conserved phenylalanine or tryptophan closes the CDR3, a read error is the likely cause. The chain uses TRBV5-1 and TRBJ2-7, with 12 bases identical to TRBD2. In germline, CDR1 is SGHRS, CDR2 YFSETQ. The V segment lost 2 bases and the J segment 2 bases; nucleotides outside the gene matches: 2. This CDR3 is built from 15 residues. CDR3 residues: CASSLGLAGTYEQYL. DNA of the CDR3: TGCGCCAGCAGCTTAGGACTAGCGGGAACCTACGAGCAGTACTTA.

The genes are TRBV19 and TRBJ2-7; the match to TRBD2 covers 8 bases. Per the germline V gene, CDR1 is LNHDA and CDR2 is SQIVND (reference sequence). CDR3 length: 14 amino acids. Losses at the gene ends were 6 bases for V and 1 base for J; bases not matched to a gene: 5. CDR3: CASSTGLGSYEQYF. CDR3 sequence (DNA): TGTGCCAGTAGCACGGGACTAGGGTCCTACGAGCAGTACTTC.

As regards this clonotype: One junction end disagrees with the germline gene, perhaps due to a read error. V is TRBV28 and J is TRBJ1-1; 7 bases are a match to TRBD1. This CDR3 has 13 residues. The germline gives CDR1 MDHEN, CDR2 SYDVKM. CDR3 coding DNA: TGTGCCAACAGTGGCCAGGGGGACACTGAAGCTTTCTTT. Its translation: CANSGQGDTEAFF.

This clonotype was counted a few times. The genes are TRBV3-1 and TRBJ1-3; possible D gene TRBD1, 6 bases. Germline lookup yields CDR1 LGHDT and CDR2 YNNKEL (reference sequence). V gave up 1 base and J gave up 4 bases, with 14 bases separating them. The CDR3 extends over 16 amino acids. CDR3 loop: CASSQAYREVGNTIYF. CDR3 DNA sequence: TGTGCCAGCAGCCAAGCGTACAGGGAGGTCGGAAACACCATATATTTT.